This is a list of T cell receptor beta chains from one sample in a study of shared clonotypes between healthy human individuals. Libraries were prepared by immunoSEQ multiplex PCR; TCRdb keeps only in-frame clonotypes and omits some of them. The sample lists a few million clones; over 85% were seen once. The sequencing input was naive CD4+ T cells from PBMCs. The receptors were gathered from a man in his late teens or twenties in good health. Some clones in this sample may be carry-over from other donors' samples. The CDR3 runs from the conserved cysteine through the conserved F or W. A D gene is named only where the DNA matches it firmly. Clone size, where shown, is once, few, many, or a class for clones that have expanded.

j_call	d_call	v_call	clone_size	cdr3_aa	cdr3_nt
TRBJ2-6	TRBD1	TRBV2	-	CASSATGGAGANVLTF	TGTGCCAGCAGCGCTACAGGGGGCGCTGGGGCCAACGTCCTGACTTTC
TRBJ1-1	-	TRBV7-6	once	CASSLRGVTEAFF	TGTGCCAGCAGCTTACGGGGGGTCACTGAAGCTTTCTTT
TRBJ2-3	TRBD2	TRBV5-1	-	CASSFLAGLGSTDTQYF	TGCGCCAGCAGCTTCCTAGCGGGACTTGGTAGCACAGATACGCAGTATTTT
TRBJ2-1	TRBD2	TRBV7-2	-	CASSPRDRGVGEQFF	TGTGCCAGCAGCCCACGGGACCGGGGGGTTGGAGAGCAGTTCTTC
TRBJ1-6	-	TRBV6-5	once	CASSPGLPSNSPLHF	TGTGCCAGCAGCCCTGGACTGCCTAGCAATTCACCCCTCCACTTT
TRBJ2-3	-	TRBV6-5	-	CASQAGQYSTDTQYF	TGTGCCTCCCAGGCGGGGCAGTATAGCACAGATACGCAGTATTTT
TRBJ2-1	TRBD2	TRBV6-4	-	CASTHTPTSGRAILRGQFF	TGTGCCAGCACTCACACTCCCACTAGCGGGAGGGCCATCCTTCGGGGGCAGTTCTTC
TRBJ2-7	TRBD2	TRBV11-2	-	CASSLGTSAQYYEQYF	TGTGCCAGCAGCTTAGGTACTAGCGCTCAGTATTACGAGCAGTACTTC
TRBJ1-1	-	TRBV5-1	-	CATRIGQNTEAFF	TGCGCCACCAGAATCGGACAGAACACTGAAGCTTTCTTT
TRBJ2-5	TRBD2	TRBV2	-	CASIPPAAGGVETQYF	TGTGCCAGCATCCCCCCTGCGGCGGGGGGTGTGGAGACCCAGTACTTC
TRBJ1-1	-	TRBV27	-	CASNPNRVPTQNTEAFF	TGTGCCAGCAACCCCAATAGGGTCCCCACCCAGAACACTGAAGCTTTCTTT
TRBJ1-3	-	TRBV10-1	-	CASSGGQKAGNTIYF	TGCGCCAGCAGTGGTGGACAAAAGGCGGGAAACACCATATATTTT
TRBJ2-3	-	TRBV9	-	CASSIRGGTDTQYF	TGTGCCAGCAGCATAAGGGGTGGGACAGATACGCAGTATTTT
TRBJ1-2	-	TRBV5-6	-	CASSLEQHYGYTF	TGTGCCAGCAGCTTGGAACAGCATTATGGCTACACCTTC
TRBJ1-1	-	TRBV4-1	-	CASSRVVRNTEAFF	TGCGCCAGCAGCCGAGTGGTGAGGAACACTGAAGCTTTCTTT
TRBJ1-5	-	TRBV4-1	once	CASSQERGRGGNQPQHF	TGCGCCAGCAGCCAAGAGCGGGGGAGAGGCGGCAATCAGCCCCAGCATTTT
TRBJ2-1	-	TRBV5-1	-	CASSYLGQTSYNEQFF	TGCGCCAGCAGTTACTTAGGCCAAACCTCCTACAATGAGCAGTTCTTC
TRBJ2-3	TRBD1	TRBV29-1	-	CSVGGDRGADTQYF	TGCAGCGTTGGGGGGGACAGGGGGGCCGATACGCAGTATTTT
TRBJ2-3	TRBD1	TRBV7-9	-	CASSPGQGVTDTQYF	TGTGCCAGCAGCCCGGGACAGGGGGTCACAGATACGCAGTATTTT
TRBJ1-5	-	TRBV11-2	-	CASSLDRSNQPQHF	TGTGCCAGCAGCTTAGACAGGAGCAATCAGCCCCAGCATTTT
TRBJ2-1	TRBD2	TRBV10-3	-	CAIRRETSGSSYNEQFF	TGTGCCATCAGACGGGAAACTAGCGGGAGCTCCTACAATGAGCAGTTCTTC
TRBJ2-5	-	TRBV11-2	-	CASSLRAGGEETQYF	TGTGCCAGCAGCCTTAGGGCAGGGGGGGAAGAGACCCAGTACTTC
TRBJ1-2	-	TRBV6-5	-	CASSYSLGDYGYTF	TGTGCCAGCAGTTACTCATTAGGAGACTATGGCTACACCTTC
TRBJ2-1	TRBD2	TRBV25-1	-	CASSGTSGIYEQFF	TGTGCCAGCAGTGGGACTAGCGGGATCTATGAGCAGTTCTTC
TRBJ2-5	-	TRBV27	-	CASSLYLWETQYF	TGTGCCAGCAGTTTATACCTATGGGAGACCCAGTACTTC
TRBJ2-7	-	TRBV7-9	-	CASSLGIHYEQYF	TGTGCCAGCAGCTTAGGGATCCACTACGAGCAGTACTTC
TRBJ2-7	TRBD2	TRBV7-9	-	CASSPRLAGSYEQYF	TGTGCCAGCAGCCCTAGACTAGCGGGGTCCTACGAGCAGTACTTC
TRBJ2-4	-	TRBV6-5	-	CASRLEGIQYF	TGTGCCAGCAGATTAGAAGGCATTCAGTACTTC
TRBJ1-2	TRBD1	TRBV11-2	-	CASSLGQGYGYTF	TGTGCCAGCAGCTTAGGACAGGGGTATGGCTACACCTTC
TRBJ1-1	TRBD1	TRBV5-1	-	CASSYGTGGWYTEAFF	TGCGCCAGCAGCTACGGGACAGGGGGCTGGTACACTGAAGCTTTCTTT
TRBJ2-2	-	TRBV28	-	CASRLEGANTGELFF	TGTGCCAGCAGGCTGGAGGGGGCGAACACCGGGGAGCTGTTTTTT
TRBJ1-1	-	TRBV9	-	CASSVRAGDLNTEAFF	TGTGCCAGCAGCGTAAGGGCAGGGGATCTGAACACTGAAGCTTTCTTT
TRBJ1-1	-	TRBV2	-	CASSPSYQGTEAFF	TGTGCCAGCAGTCCCAGCTACCAAGGGACTGAAGCTTTCTTT
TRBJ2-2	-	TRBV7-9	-	CASSRRGTGELFF	TGTGCCAGCAGCCGCAGGGGCACCGGGGAGCTGTTTTTT
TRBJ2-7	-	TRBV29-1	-	CSVGVGGPNYEQYF	TGCAGCGTTGGGGTAGGGGGTCCTAACTACGAGCAGTACTTC
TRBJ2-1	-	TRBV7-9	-	CAIAESSYNEQFF	TGTGCCATAGCGGAGAGCTCCTACAATGAGCAGTTCTTC
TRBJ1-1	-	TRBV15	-	CATSRDGRSSRAFF	TGTGCCACCAGCAGAGATGGCCGGAGCAGCCGGGCTTTCTTT
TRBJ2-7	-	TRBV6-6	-	CASSPRRGTYEQYF	TGTGCCAGCAGCCCCCGGAGAGGGACCTACGAGCAGTACTTC
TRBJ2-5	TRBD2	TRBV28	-	CASSLVVLAGGKETQYF	TGTGCCAGCAGTTTAGTGGTACTAGCGGGAGGGAAGGAGACCCAGTACTTC
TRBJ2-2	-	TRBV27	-	CASGRFDTGELFF	TGTGCCAGCGGGAGATTCGACACCGGGGAGCTGTTTTTT
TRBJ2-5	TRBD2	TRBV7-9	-	CASSLTLAGGSETQYF	TGTGCCAGCAGCTTGACACTAGCGGGAGGGTCGGAGACCCAGTACTTC
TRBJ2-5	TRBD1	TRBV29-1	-	CSGGTAETQYF	TGCAGCGGGGGGACAGCGGAGACCCAGTACTTC
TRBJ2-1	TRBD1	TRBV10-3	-	CAITGQGQGSYNEQFF	TGTGCCATCACCGGGCAGGGACAGGGCTCCTACAATGAGCAGTTCTTC
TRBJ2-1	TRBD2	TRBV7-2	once	CASARAGDSYNEQFF	TGTGCCAGCGCGCGCGCGGGGGACTCCTACAATGAGCAGTTCTTC
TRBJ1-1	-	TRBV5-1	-	CASSLIGGNTEAFF	TGCGCCAGCAGCTTGATAGGGGGGAACACTGAAGCTTTCTTT
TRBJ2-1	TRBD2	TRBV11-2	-	CASNSGNYEQFF	TGTGCCAGCAATAGCGGGAACTATGAGCAGTTCTTC
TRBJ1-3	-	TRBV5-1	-	CASSLGGHSSGNTIYF	TGCGCCAGCAGCTTGGGGGGGCATAGCTCTGGAAACACCATATATTTT
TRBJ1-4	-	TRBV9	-	CASSGPGSAEKLFF	TGTGCCAGCAGCGGGCCGGGGTCGGCGGAAAAACTGTTTTTT
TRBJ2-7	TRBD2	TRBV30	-	CACGLAGLGKYEQYF	TGTGCCTGTGGACTAGCGGGCCTAGGGAAATACGAGCAGTACTTC
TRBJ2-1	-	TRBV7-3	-	CASSLTGSYNEQFF	TGTGCCAGCAGCTTAACAGGGAGCTACAATGAGCAGTTCTTC